This is a list of T cell receptor beta chains from one sample in a study of metastatic and nonmetastatic thyroid tumors. TCRdb redid the clone calls on the PCR reads using MiXCR. The sample shows 20,000 to 25,000 clones, 13% of them seen only once. The specimen was blood. These receptors were taken from a female donor with papillary thyroid cancer or a benign thyroid nodule (not recorded which). Some clones in this sample may be carry-over from other donors' samples. Both conserved end residues are part of each CDR3. A D gene is named only where the DNA matches it firmly. Not all rows give a size; the values are once, few, many and, for expanded clones, a class.

v_call: TRBV6-1
d_call: TRBD1
j_call: TRBJ1-2
clone_size: NA
cdr3_aa: CASTTPGQGNYGYTF
cdr3_nt: TGTGCCAGCACCACCCCGGGACAGGGTAACTATGGCTACACCTTC

v_call: TRBV9
d_call: NA
j_call: TRBJ2-7
clone_size: many
cdr3_aa: CARSNETRLYEQYF
cdr3_nt: TGTGCCAGGTCTAATGAGACGCGTCTTTACGAGCAGTACTTC

v_call: TRBV15
d_call: NA
j_call: TRBJ2-7
clone_size: few
cdr3_aa: CATSERGADSYEQYF
cdr3_nt: TGTGCCACCAGCGAGAGGGGGGCGGACAGCTACGAGCAGTACTTC

v_call: TRBV12-3/TRBV12-4
d_call: TRBD1
j_call: TRBJ1-6
clone_size: many
cdr3_aa: CASSSGQGNNSPLHF
cdr3_nt: TGTGCCAGCAGTTCAGGACAGGGAAATAATTCACCCCTCCACTTT

v_call: TRBV24-1
d_call: NA
j_call: TRBJ2-5
clone_size: few
cdr3_aa: CATSDFSQETQYF
cdr3_nt: TGTGCCACCAGTGATTTCAGCCAAGAGACCCAGTACTTC

v_call: TRBV19
d_call: NA
j_call: TRBJ2-3
clone_size: many
cdr3_aa: CASSLRHRAEVTDTQYF
cdr3_nt: TGTGCCAGTAGTCTCCGACACAGGGCCGAAGTCACAGATACGCAGTATTTT

v_call: TRBV6-9
d_call: TRBD1
j_call: TRBJ2-7
clone_size: NA
cdr3_aa: CASSYPDRADEQYF
cdr3_nt: TGTGCCAGCAGTTATCCGGACAGGGCGGACGAGCAGTACTTC

v_call: TRBV5-1
d_call: NA
j_call: TRBJ2-1
clone_size: many
cdr3_aa: CASSLAVSNEQFF
cdr3_nt: TGCGCCAGCAGCTTGGCCGTTAGCAATGAGCAGTTCTTC

v_call: TRBV6-1
d_call: NA
j_call: TRBJ2-7
clone_size: medium-sized
cdr3_aa: CASRPRRLDSTNYEQYF
cdr3_nt: TGTGCCAGCAGACCTCGTCGCCTAGACTCTACCAACTACGAGCAGTACTTC

v_call: TRBV19
d_call: NA
j_call: TRBJ1-2
clone_size: few
cdr3_aa: CASSQVQAYGYAF
cdr3_nt: TGTGCCAGTAGCCAGGTCCAGGCTTATGGTTACGCCTTC

v_call: TRBV15
d_call: TRBD1
j_call: TRBJ1-1
clone_size: many
cdr3_aa: CATSRRDSLNTEAFF
cdr3_nt: TGTGCCACCAGCAGAAGGGACAGTTTGAACACTGAAGCTTTCTTT

v_call: TRBV20-1
d_call: NA
j_call: TRBJ2-7
clone_size: NA
cdr3_aa: CSARVYVSSYEQYF
cdr3_nt: TGCAGTGCTAGAGTCTACGTAAGCTCCTACGAGCAGTACTTC

v_call: TRBV12-3/TRBV12-4
d_call: NA
j_call: TRBJ1-1
clone_size: NA
cdr3_aa: CASRGGIWTLNTEAFF
cdr3_nt: TGTGCCAGCAGGGGAGGTATTTGGACCCTGAACACTGAAGCTTTCTTT

v_call: TRBV4-1
d_call: NA
j_call: TRBJ1-1
clone_size: many
cdr3_aa: CASSQDEGNPEAFF
cdr3_nt: TGCGCCAGCAGCCAAGATGAAGGTAACCCTGAAGCTTTCTTT

v_call: TRBV7-8
d_call: NA
j_call: TRBJ2-3
clone_size: few
cdr3_aa: CASSLADTQYF
cdr3_nt: TGTGCCAGCAGCTTAGCAGATACGCAGTATTTT

v_call: TRBV6-6
d_call: TRBD2
j_call: TRBJ2-7
clone_size: medium-sized
cdr3_aa: CASSYSRGLAGDYEQYF
cdr3_nt: TGTGCCAGCAGTTACTCCCGAGGACTAGCGGGGGACTACGAGCAGTACTTC

v_call: TRBV29-1
d_call: NA
j_call: TRBJ1-1
clone_size: many
cdr3_aa: CSVERGQTNTEAFF
cdr3_nt: TGCAGCGTAGAGAGGGGACAAACGAACACTGAAGCTTTCTTT

v_call: TRBV28
d_call: NA
j_call: TRBJ1-2
clone_size: many
cdr3_aa: CASSLLGSGGYTF
cdr3_nt: TGTGCCAGCAGTTTATTGGGTTCAGGTGGCTACACCTTC

v_call: TRBV7-9
d_call: TRBD2
j_call: TRBJ2-1
clone_size: many
cdr3_aa: CASSLSGLADEQFF
cdr3_nt: TGTGCCAGCAGCTTATCGGGACTAGCAGATGAGCAGTTCTTC

v_call: TRBV6-1
d_call: NA
j_call: TRBJ1-6
clone_size: medium-sized
cdr3_aa: CASTTSGASSYNSPLHF
cdr3_nt: TGTGCCAGCACTACATCCGGAGCGAGCTCCTATAATTCACCCCTCCACTTT

v_call: TRBV19
d_call: NA
j_call: TRBJ1-2
clone_size: many
cdr3_aa: CASSRLSGLGYGYTF
cdr3_nt: TGTGCCAGTAGTCGTTTGTCGGGGTTAGGCTATGGCTACACCTTC

v_call: TRBV7-2
d_call: NA
j_call: TRBJ2-4
clone_size: many
cdr3_aa: CASKGSAQNIQYF
cdr3_nt: TGTGCCAGCAAGGGTAGCGCCCAAAACATTCAGTACTTC

v_call: TRBV19
d_call: NA
j_call: TRBJ1-5
clone_size: medium-sized
cdr3_aa: CASSINIWQPQHF
cdr3_nt: TGTGCCAGTAGCATCAATATATGGCAGCCCCAGCATTTT

v_call: TRBV5-1
d_call: TRBD2
j_call: TRBJ2-3
clone_size: many
cdr3_aa: CASSLLLAGVSTDTQYF
cdr3_nt: TGCGCCAGCAGCTTGTTACTAGCGGGGGTGAGCACAGATACGCAGTATTTT

v_call: TRBV11-3
d_call: TRBD2
j_call: TRBJ2-1
clone_size: many
cdr3_aa: CASSLGGLALYNEQFF
cdr3_nt: TGTGCCAGCAGCTTAGGGGGACTAGCGCTTTACAATGAGCAGTTCTTC

v_call: TRBV11-3
d_call: NA
j_call: TRBJ2-7
clone_size: many
cdr3_aa: CASSLRGELWEQYF
cdr3_nt: TGTGCCAGCAGCTTACGGGGAGAGTTGTGGGAGCAGTACTTC

v_call: TRBV19
d_call: NA
j_call: TRBJ2-1
clone_size: many
cdr3_aa: CASSIDSAPRGGNEQFF
cdr3_nt: TGTGCCAGTAGTATAGATTCGGCGCCTAGAGGTGGCAATGAGCAGTTCTTC

v_call: TRBV29-1
d_call: NA
j_call: TRBJ1-4
clone_size: many
cdr3_aa: CSVDPRATNEKLFF
cdr3_nt: TGCAGCGTTGATCCTAGGGCAACTAATGAAAAACTGTTTTTT

v_call: TRBV19
d_call: NA
j_call: TRBJ2-5
clone_size: many
cdr3_aa: CASRPRGVETQYF
cdr3_nt: TGTGCCAGTAGACCCAGGGGGGTTGAGACCCAGTACTTC

v_call: TRBV9
d_call: TRBD2
j_call: TRBJ2-5
clone_size: many
cdr3_aa: CASSVGLAGVETQYF
cdr3_nt: TGTGCCAGCAGCGTAGGACTAGCGGGAGTAGAGACCCAGTACTTC

v_call: TRBV9
d_call: NA
j_call: TRBJ2-5
clone_size: many
cdr3_aa: CASSKVGQETQYF
cdr3_nt: TGTGCCAGCAGCAAAGTCGGGCAAGAGACCCAGTACTTC

v_call: TRBV6-1
d_call: NA
j_call: TRBJ2-4
clone_size: many
cdr3_aa: CASSSPQGAKNIQYF
cdr3_nt: TGTGCCAGCAGCTCACCTCAGGGGGCCAAAAACATTCAGTACTTC

v_call: TRBV11-2
d_call: NA
j_call: TRBJ1-5
clone_size: many
cdr3_aa: CASSFFRDNSNQPQHF
cdr3_nt: TGTGCCAGCAGCTTCTTCCGGGATAATAGCAATCAGCCCCAGCATTTT

v_call: TRBV4-3
d_call: NA
j_call: TRBJ2-3
clone_size: many
cdr3_aa: CASSQDYGVSTDTQYF
cdr3_nt: TGCGCCAGCAGCCAAGATTACGGGGTTAGCACAGATACGCAGTATTTT

v_call: TRBV30
d_call: TRBD1
j_call: TRBJ2-7
clone_size: many
cdr3_aa: CAWSVQGVYEQYF
cdr3_nt: TGTGCCTGGAGTGTACAGGGGGTCTACGAGCAGTACTTC

v_call: TRBV7-3
d_call: NA
j_call: TRBJ2-2
clone_size: NA
cdr3_aa: CASKGFASGPGELFF
cdr3_nt: TGTGCCAGCAAGGGTTTCGCCAGCGGCCCCGGGGAGCTGTTTTTC

v_call: TRBV12-3/TRBV12-4
d_call: TRBD1
j_call: TRBJ1-1
clone_size: many
cdr3_aa: CASRGGAGGGRTEAFF
cdr3_nt: TGTGCCAGCAGGGGCGGGGCAGGGGGAGGTAGGACTGAAGCTTTCTTT

v_call: TRBV3-1
d_call: TRBD2
j_call: TRBJ2-3
clone_size: many
cdr3_aa: CASSPRLAPSTDTQYF
cdr3_nt: TGTGCCAGCAGCCCCAGACTAGCCCCTAGCACAGATACGCAGTATTTT

v_call: TRBV5-4
d_call: NA
j_call: TRBJ2-5
clone_size: few
cdr3_aa: CASSLSGAGQETQYF
cdr3_nt: TGTGCCAGCAGCTTGTCCGGGGCAGGCCAAGAGACCCAGTACTTC

v_call: TRBV27
d_call: NA
j_call: TRBJ2-7
clone_size: many
cdr3_aa: CASSLSAAYEQYF
cdr3_nt: TGTGCCAGCAGTTTATCGGCGGCCTACGAGCAGTACTTC

v_call: TRBV27
d_call: NA
j_call: TRBJ1-6
clone_size: medium-sized
cdr3_aa: CATTPSSSYNSPLHF
cdr3_nt: TGTGCCACCACCCCTTCCAGTTCCTATAATTCACCCCTCCACTTT

v_call: TRBV7-7
d_call: NA
j_call: TRBJ2-2
clone_size: many
cdr3_aa: CASSLDTNVVGELFF
cdr3_nt: TGTGCCAGCAGCTTAGACACGAACGTGGTCGGGGAGCTGTTTTTT

v_call: TRBV11-3
d_call: TRBD1
j_call: TRBJ1-2
clone_size: few
cdr3_aa: CASSLRQGYGYTF
cdr3_nt: TGTGCCAGCAGCTTAAGACAGGGTTATGGCTACACCTTC

v_call: TRBV12-3/TRBV12-4
d_call: NA
j_call: TRBJ1-5
clone_size: many
cdr3_aa: CASSLEGRGLSNQPQHF
cdr3_nt: TGTGCCAGCAGTTTAGAGGGGCGCGGATTGAGCAATCAGCCCCAGCATTTT